These 17 T cell receptor beta chains came from one sample sequenced in a study of neoadjuvant anti-PD-1 for oral cavity cancer (dated by TCRdb to the early 2020s). The label giving this sample's time point can be read as: before neoadjuvant nivolumab. The library was produced with the immunoSEQ multiplex PCR assay. TCRdb obtained this table from immuneACCESS and retained in-frame rearrangements with V and J assigned. These tables miss some clones; where compared with another copy, unresolved V genes account for less than half of the shortfall, and the remainder is unexplained. The sample table lists about 13,000 clones, 65% to 75% of them with a count of one. The ten largest clones capture approximately 2.8% of the sample. The sequences come from PBMCs, collected before nivolumab (anti-PD-1) treatment. The receptors were sampled from a person between 40 and 85 years old with oral cavity squamous cell carcinoma.

The chain joins TRBV5-4 to TRBJ1-1; the D gene is possibly TRBD1 (6 bases). The V end was cut by 4 bases, the J end by 8 bases, with 24 bases between. Germline values: CDR1 SGHNT, CDR2 YYREEE (reference sequence). CDR3 length: 16 residues. CDR3 amino acids: CASSPVIIRGPPEAFF. The CDR3 nucleotides read TGTGCCAGCAGCCCGGTAATTATCAGGGGACCTCCGGAAGCTTTCTTT.

The chain employs TRBV27 and TRBJ2-2, with 12 nucleotides matching TRBD2. The V gene end was trimmed by 7 bases and the J gene end by 6 bases; junction bases not matched to a gene: 6. The CDR3 loop spans 15 amino acids. Germline CDR1 and CDR2: MNHEY and SMNVEV (reference sequence). The CDR3 region is CASNPLAGGAGELFF. CDR3 in DNA: TGTGCCAGCAATCCTCTAGCGGGAGGGGCCGGGGAGCTGTTTTTT.

This sequence joins TRBV21-1 and TRBJ2-5. TRBV21-1 is a documented pseudogene. This CDR3 comprises 15 residues. CDR3: CASSKAPKYQETQYF. CDR3 sequence (DNA): TGTGCCAGCAGCAAAGCCCCCAAGTACCAAGAGACCCAGTACTTC.

This clone was counted only a few times. The V gene is TRBV30, the J gene TRBJ1-2; 7 bases line up with TRBD1. Germline CDR1 GTSNPN, CDR2 SVGIG (reference sequence). There are 13 residues in the CDR3. Trimming at V came to 1 base and at J to 4 bases, leaving 3 bases not matched to a gene. This CDR3 reads CAWSEGQTYGYTF. CDR3 sequence (DNA): TGTGCCTGGAGTGAGGGACAGACCTATGGCTACACCTTC.

V and J are TRBV4-1 and TRBJ1-2, with D possibly TRBD1 on 5 matching bases. The CDR3 contains 16 residues. Trimming took off 7 bases at V and 5 bases at J, with 23 bases between the two ends. The germline gives CDR1 MGHRA, CDR2 YSYEKL. The CDR3 loop reads CASTPTPARGEYGYTF. CDR3 nucleotides: TGCGCCAGCACACCAACCCCCGCAAGGGGAGAGTATGGCTACACCTTC.

This clone was observed a single time. CDR3 bases: TGTGCCAGCAGCTGGCGGACAGGGGGCGCGACAGATACGCAGTATTTT. It yields the protein CASSWRTGGATDTQYF. The chain links TRBV5-4 to TRBJ2-3; TRBD1 aligns across 11 bases. The CDR3 spans 16 residues. The V and J ends lost 3 bases and 3 bases, in that order; junction bases with no gene match: 6. Per the germline V gene, CDR1 is SGHNT and CDR2 is YYREEE (reference sequence).

The V gene is TRBV28, the J gene TRBJ1-1; the D gene is possibly TRBD1 (6 bases). The V end was cut by 6 bases, the J end by 6 bases, with 17 bases between. The CDR3 extends over 14 amino acids. Germline V gives CDR1 MDHEN, CDR2 SYDVKM. CDR3 residues: CASRLQGGVSEAFF. The CDR3 nucleotides are TGTGCCAGCAGGCTACAGGGAGGGGTTTCTGAAGCTTTCTTT.

The chain links TRBV14 to TRBJ2-1; D gene uncertain. The CDR3 runs 14 residues. Germline V gene data show CDR1 as SGHDN and CDR2 as FVKESK. Between the trimmed V and J ends, which lost 4 bases and 4 bases, there was a span of 11 bases. The CDR3 loop reads CASSLATVYNEQFF. The CDR3 nucleotides read TGTGCCAGCAGCCTCGCTACAGTTTACAATGAGCAGTTCTTC.

This rearrangement joins TRBV19 to TRBJ2-3; possible D gene TRBD1, 6 bases. The germline V and J ends were trimmed by 3 bases and 0 bases, with 13 bases remaining between them. The V gene's germline CDR1 is LNHDA and CDR2 SQIVND (reference sequence). The CDR3 consists of 16 residues. CDR3 sequence reads: CASSIQGLPSTDTQYF. DNA of the CDR3: TGTGCCAGTAGTATCCAGGGGTTACCTAGCACAGATACGCAGTATTTT.

The chain is built from TRBV7-8 and TRBJ1-2; no clear D. Germline V lookup: CDR1 SGHVS, CDR2 FQNEAQ. The CDR3 is 16 residues long. V lost 5 bases to trimming and J lost 3 bases, with 19 bases between them. The CDR3 is CASSPYIFVNHYGYTF. DNA for the CDR3: TGTGCCAGCAGCCCTTATATATTCGTCAACCACTATGGCTACACCTTC. Based on the CDR3 plus reference TRBV7-8 and TRBJ1-2, the full variable domain is GAGVSQSPRYKVAKRGQDVALRCDPISGHVSLFWYQQALGQGPEFLTYFQNEAQLDKSGLPSDRFFAERPEGSVSTLKIQRTQQEDSAVYLCASSPYIFVNHYGYTFGSGTRLTVV.

This clone was seen only a few times. This chain uses TRBV18 with TRBJ1-4; D is ambiguous. The length of the CDR3 is 13 residues. With 4 bases removed from V and 4 bases from J, the gap between germline ends came to 7 bases. Germline V lookup: CDR1 KGHSH, CDR2 LQKENI. CDR3 coding DNA: TGTGCCAGCTCACGAGCCCGTAATGAAAAACTGTTTTTT. This encodes CASSRARNEKLFF.

The chain recombines TRBV5-1 with TRBJ2-7; D is perhaps TRBD1 (6 bases). Trimming removed 4 bases from V and 3 bases from J, with 14 bases in between. The germline gives CDR1 SGHRS, CDR2 YFSETQ. CDR3 length: 14 residues. The CDR3 loop is CASSKYREDYEQYF. The CDR3 DNA follows: TGCGCCAGCAGCAAATACAGGGAAGACTACGAGCAGTACTTC.

This clone came up a few times. This chain uses TRBV2 with TRBJ2-7; TRBD2 matches at 8 bases. Germline V gives CDR1 SNHLY, CDR2 FYNNEI. The V and J ends lost 6 bases and 6 bases, in that order; junction bases with no gene match: 10. This CDR3 spans 14 amino acids. The CDR3 protein is CASSKSGGAFEQYF. DNA for the CDR3: TGTGCCAGCAGCAAAAGCGGGGGCGCGTTCGAGCAGTACTTC.

The chain employs TRBV11-2 and TRBJ2-1, with 7 bases lining up with TRBD2. Trimming removed 0 bases from V and 4 bases from J; junction bases left unmatched: 3. The CDR3 contains 15 residues. Germline V CDR1 and CDR2: SGHAT, FQNNGV. Here the CDR3 reads CASSLDRLAYNEQFF. The CDR3, as DNA: TGTGCCAGCAGCTTAGATAGACTAGCATACAATGAGCAGTTCTTC.

The genes are TRBV29-1 and TRBJ1-3; no clear D. Germline assignment: CDR1 SQVTM and CDR2 ANQGSEA. V was clipped by 3 bases and J by 2 bases, with 5 bases between them. The CDR3 sequence is 12 residues long. CDR3 nucleotides: TGCAGCGTTGAGACACCTGGAAACACCATATATTTT. Translated: CSVETPGNTIYF.

V usage is TRBV7-3 and J usage is TRBJ2-3; possible D gene TRBD2, 6 bases. The CDR3 spans 14 residues. CDR1 is SGHTA and CDR2 is FQGTGA in the germline V gene. The V end lost 1 base, the J end lost 4 bases, and 9 bases lay between the germline ends. CDR3 DNA: TGTGCCAGCAGCTTAAACGGGGGTGCAGATACGCAGTATTTT. Protein sequence: CASSLNGGADTQYF.

The CDR3 here is CASSPGQGFEKLFF. The CDR3, as DNA: TGTGCCAGCAGTCCAGGACAGGGTTTTGAAAAACTGTTTTTT. The genes are TRBV11-2 and TRBJ1-4; 8 positions match TRBD1. The junction had 7 bases not matched to a gene; V was cut back by 6 bases and J by 7 bases. The CDR3 length is 14 residues. Germline assignment: CDR1 SGHAT and CDR2 FQNNGV.